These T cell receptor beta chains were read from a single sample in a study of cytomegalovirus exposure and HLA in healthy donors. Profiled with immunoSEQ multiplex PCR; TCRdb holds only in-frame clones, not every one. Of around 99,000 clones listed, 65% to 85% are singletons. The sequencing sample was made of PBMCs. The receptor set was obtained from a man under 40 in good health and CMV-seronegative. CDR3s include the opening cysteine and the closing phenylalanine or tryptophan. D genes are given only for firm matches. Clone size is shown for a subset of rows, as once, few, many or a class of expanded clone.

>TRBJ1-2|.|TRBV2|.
CASSEGQGSYGYTF
TGTGCCAGCAGTGAGGGGCAGGGGAGCTATGGCTACACCTTC
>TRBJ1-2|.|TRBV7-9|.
CASSFQGRGYTF
TGTGCCAGCAGCTTCCAGGGGCGTGGCTACACCTTC
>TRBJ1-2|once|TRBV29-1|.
CSVTTGRGANYGYTF
TGCAGCGTGACCACAGGGAGGGGGGCTAACTATGGCTACACCTTC
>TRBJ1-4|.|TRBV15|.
CATSSGSTNEKLFF
TGTGCCACCAGCAGCGGTAGTACTAATGAAAAACTGTTTTTT
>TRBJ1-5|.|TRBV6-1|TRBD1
CASRGVGQGGQPQHF
TGTGCCAGCAGGGGCGTGGGACAGGGTGGACAGCCCCAGCATTTT
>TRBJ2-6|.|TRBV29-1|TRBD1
CSVVHEARGISGANVLTF
TGCAGCGTTGTGCATGAGGCCAGGGGGATCTCTGGGGCCAACGTCCTGACTTTC
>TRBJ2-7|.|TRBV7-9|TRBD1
CASSFVGTGVYEQYF
TGTGCCAGCAGCTTTGTCGGGACAGGGGTGTACGAGCAGTACTTC
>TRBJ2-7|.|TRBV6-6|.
CASSARDYEQYF
TGTGCCAGCAGCGCTCGCGACTACGAGCAGTACTTC
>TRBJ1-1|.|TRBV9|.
CASSGKDSNTEAFF
TGTGCCAGCAGCGGGAAGGACAGTAACACTGAAGCTTTCTTT
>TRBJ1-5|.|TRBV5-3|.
CARLEGYSNQPQHF
TGTGCCAGGTTGGAGGGTTATAGCAATCAGCCCCAGCATTTT
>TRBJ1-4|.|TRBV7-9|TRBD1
CASSRQGTNEKLFF
TGTGCCAGCAGCAGACAGGGGACTAATGAAAAACTGTTTTTT
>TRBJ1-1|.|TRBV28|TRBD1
CASSPTGDTEAFF
TGTGCCAGCAGCCCTACAGGGGACACTGAAGCTTTCTTT
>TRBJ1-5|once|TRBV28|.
CASSPRAYRSNQPQHF
TGTGCCAGCAGTCCCAGGGCTTATCGAAGCAATCAGCCCCAGCATTTT
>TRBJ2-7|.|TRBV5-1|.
CASSQQQDYTYEQYF
TGCGCCAGCAGCCAGCAACAGGACTACACCTACGAGCAGTACTTC
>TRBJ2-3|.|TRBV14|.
CASSESWPDTQYF
TGTGCCAGCAGCGAATCGTGGCCAGATACGCAGTATTTT